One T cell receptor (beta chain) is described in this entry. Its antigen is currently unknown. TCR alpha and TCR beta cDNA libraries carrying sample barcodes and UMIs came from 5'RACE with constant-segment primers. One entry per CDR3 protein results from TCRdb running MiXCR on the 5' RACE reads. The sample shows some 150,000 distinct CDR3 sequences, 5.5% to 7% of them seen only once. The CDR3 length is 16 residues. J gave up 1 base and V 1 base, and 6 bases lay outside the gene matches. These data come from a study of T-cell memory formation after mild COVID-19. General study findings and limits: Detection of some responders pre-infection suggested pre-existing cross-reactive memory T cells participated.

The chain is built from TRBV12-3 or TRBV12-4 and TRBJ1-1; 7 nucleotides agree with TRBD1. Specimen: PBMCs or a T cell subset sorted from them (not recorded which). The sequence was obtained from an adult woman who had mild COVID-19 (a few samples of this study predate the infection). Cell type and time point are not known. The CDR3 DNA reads TGTGCCAGCAGTTTAGGGACAGGACGCTCGAACACTGAAGCTTTCTTT. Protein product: CASSLGTGRSNTEAFF.